What follows are 17 T cell receptor beta chains derived from one specimen sequenced in a study of CD8 T cells in Susac syndrome. After extraction with the RNeasy kit, about 0.45 to 1 ug of the RNA was reverse transcribed using random hexamers. TCRdb reprocessed the immunoSEQ multiplex PCR reads via MiXCR and lists one record per CDR3 protein. The table records around 140,000 distinct CDR3 sequences, 95% of them present only once. Source material: CD4+ T cells from PBMCs. These receptors were obtained from a human donor with Susac syndrome.

J is TRBJ1-2 and V is TRBV6-1; the D gene is possibly TRBD1 (6 bases). There are 11 residues in the CDR3. Trimming took 10 bases from V and 4 from J, leaving 10 bases between them. Germline loops: CDR1 MNHNS, CDR2 SASEGT. CDR3 bases: TGTGCCACCGGACAGTTCTATGGCTACACCTTC. Protein product: CATGQFYGYTF.

The genes are TRBV3-1 and TRBJ1-1; TRBD1 is a possible D gene (6 bases). CDR3 size: 16 residues. Trimming stripped 1 base from V and 0 bases from J, with 12 bases between. Germline V gives CDR1 LGHDT, CDR2 YNNKEL (reference sequence). The CDR3 protein is CASSQGQAYMNTEAFF. In DNA form, the CDR3 reads TGTGCCAGCAGCCAAGGACAGGCGTACATGAACACTGAAGCTTTCTTT.

The gene calls are TRBV4-1 and TRBJ1-5, with a tentative D call TRBD1 (6 bases). Between the trimmed V and J ends, which lost 3 bases and 4 bases, there was a span of 19 bases. CDR1 and CDR2 from the germline V gene are MGHRA and YSYEKL. This CDR3 comprises 17 residues. CDR3: CASSQGPGALNNQPQHF. CDR3 DNA sequence: TGCGCCAGCAGCCAGGGTCCGGGGGCCCTCAATAATCAGCCCCAGCATTTT.

The chain uses TRBV20-1 and TRBJ1-1; D is perhaps TRBD1 (5 bases). This CDR3 region has 15 residues. Trimming took 0 bases from V and 5 from J, leaving 16 bases between them. From germline, CDR1 is DFQATT and CDR2 SNEGSKA (reference sequence). CDR3 sequence: CSARDLAAGQTEAFF. The CDR3 region has the DNA TGCAGTGCTAGAGATCTCGCGGCAGGGCAAACTGAAGCTTTCTTT.

The J gene is TRBJ1-1, the V gene TRBV19; D remains ambiguous. Germline V lookup: CDR1 LNHDA, CDR2 SQIVND (reference sequence). Trimming stripped 2 bases from V and 2 bases from J, with 9 bases between. This CDR3 is 14 amino acids long. CDR3: CASSILTDNTEAFF. DNA of the CDR3: TGTGCCAGTAGTATACTCACAGACAACACTGAAGCTTTCTTT.

This sequence joins TRBV6-4 and TRBJ2-3; 10 nucleotides agree with TRBD2. V shed 7 bases and J 0 bases; nucleotides not matched to a gene: 4. CDR3 length: 15 amino acids. Germline-derived CDR1 and CDR2 are MRHNA and SNTAGT. CDR3 amino acids: CASTSSGSSTDTQYF. The CDR3 DNA reads as TGTGCCAGCACGTCTAGCGGGAGTAGCACAGATACGCAGTATTTT.

The V call is TRBV12-3 or TRBV12-4, the J call TRBJ2-7, with 7 bases matching TRBD2. J was trimmed by 1 base and V by 3 bases; bases with no gene match: 3. The CDR3 spans 14 residues. CDR3 amino acids: CASSFYGGSYEQYF. DNA for the CDR3: TGTGCCAGCAGTTTTTACGGGGGGTCCTACGAGCAGTACTTC.

The CDR3 DNA reads as TGTGCCACCAGCGGGATAAGCACTAGGGGCCTCTCCTACGAGCAGTACTTC. It yields the protein CATSGISTRGLSYEQYF. J is TRBJ2-7 and V is TRBV15; either TRBD1 or TRBD2 may fit D (5 bases each). Germline loops: CDR1 LNHNV, CDR2 YYDKDF (reference sequence). V was pared by 5 bases and J by 0 bases, with 20 bases between. CDR3 length: 17 residues.

V usage is TRBV5-4 and J usage is TRBJ2-1; 11 bases agree with TRBD2. With V trimmed by 6 bases and J by 6 bases, 8 bases remained unmatched. The CDR3 has 15 amino acids. The germline V gene encodes CDR1 SGHNT and CDR2 YYREEE (reference sequence). The CDR3 DNA follows: TGTGCCAGCACCCGTAGACTAGCGGGGATCAATGAGCAGTTCTTC. Amino acids: CASTRRLAGINEQFF.

This clonotype was seen only once. The chain couples TRBV12-3 or TRBV12-4 to TRBJ2-1; TRBD2 matches at 9 bases. V gave up 5 bases and J gave up 4 bases; unmatched junction bases: 6. The CDR3 extends over 15 amino acids. CDR3 sequence (DNA): TGTGCCAGCAGTGAGGCTAGCGGGGCATACAATGAGCAGTTCTTC. Translation gives CASSEASGAYNEQFF.

The gene calls are TRBV6-1 and TRBJ2-7; 12 bases are shared with TRBD1. The germline V gene has CDR1 MNHNS and CDR2 SASEGT. The CDR3 is 16 residues long. V shed 6 bases, J shed 4 bases, and the junction held 10 bases outside the gene matches. For the CDR3, the DNA is TGTGCCAGCAGCTCGATCGGGACAGGGGGCGCGTACGAGCAGTACTTC. This codes for CASSSIGTGGAYEQYF.

This clonotype occurred once. The V gene is TRBV15, the J gene TRBJ2-7; possible D gene TRBD2, 5 bases. CDR3 length equals 14 residues. CDR1 and CDR2 (germline): LNHNV, YYDKDF (reference sequence). The ends were cut back, 4 bases at V and 5 bases at J, with 15 bases in the middle. The CDR3 nucleotides read TGTGCCACCAGCACGGGTGGGAGAAGGAACGAGCAGTACTTC. This sequence encodes CATSTGGRRNEQYF. The whole variable domain, filled in from reference TRBV15 and TRBJ2-7, reads DAMVIQNPRYQVTQFGKPVTLSCSQTLNHNVMYWYQQKSSQAPKLLFHYYDKDFNNEADTPDNFQSRRPNTSFCFLDIRSPGLGDTAMYLCATSTGGRRNEQYFGPGTRLTVT.

The rearrangement uses TRBV6-6 and TRBJ2-7; D call uncertain. V was pared by 0 bases and J by 3 bases, with 9 bases between. Germline CDR1 reads MNHNY; CDR2 reads SVGAGI (reference sequence). The CDR3 is 14 amino acids. CDR3 region: CASSYSNRIYEQYF. The CDR3, as DNA: TGTGCCAGCAGTTACTCCAATCGGATCTACGAGCAGTACTTC.

The CDR3 loop reads CASSSPSRGYEQYF. The CDR3 DNA sequence: TGTGCCAGCAGTTCTCCCAGCAGGGGCTACGAGCAGTACTTC. This rearrangement joins TRBV28 to TRBJ2-7; D is possibly TRBD1 (6 bases). Trimming removed 4 bases from V and 3 bases from J, with 13 bases in between. The CDR3 is 14 amino acids. Per the germline V gene, CDR1 is MDHEN and CDR2 is SYDVKM.

The rearrangement joins TRBV15 to TRBJ2-3; tentative D call: TRBD2 (7 bases). The V and J ends lost 0 bases and 3 bases respectively, with 13 bases between them. The CDR3 runs to 16 residues. Germline V gene lookup returns CDR1 LNHNV and CDR2 YYDKDF (reference sequence). In DNA form, the CDR3 reads TGTGCCACCAGCAGAGAAGGGGGTAGCGGGACAGATACGCAGTATTTT. Translated, it gives CATSREGGSGTDTQYF. Using reference TRBV15 and TRBJ2-3 for the parts outside the CDR3, the full variable domain is DAMVIQNPRYQVTQFGKPVTLSCSQTLNHNVMYWYQQKSSQAPKLLFHYYDKDFNNEADTPDNFQSRRPNTSFCFLDIRSPGLGDTAMYLCATSREGGSGTDTQYFGPGTRLTVL.

This chain links TRBV20-1 with TRBJ1-6; D is unresolved. Germline V gives CDR1 DFQATT, CDR2 SNEGSKA (reference sequence). The CDR3 runs 16 residues. V lost 1 base, J lost 0 bases, and 10 bases lay in between. The chain's CDR3 is CSARVRLSSYNSPLHF. CDR3 bases: TGCAGTGCTAGAGTTCGTCTGAGCTCCTATAATTCACCCCTCCACTTT.

The chain joins TRBV20-1 to TRBJ2-1; no reliable D call. This CDR3 has 13 residues. Between the trimmed V and J ends, which lost 4 bases and 4 bases, there was a span of 11 bases. CDR1 is DFQATT and CDR2 is SNEGSKA in the germline V gene (reference sequence). CDR3 DNA sequence: TGCAGTGCTACCACGGACCTATACAATGAGCAGTTCTTC. Translating it yields CSATTDLYNEQFF.